This T cell receptor (beta chain) comes out of a study of blood T cell repertoires in COVID-19. Study-wide context: The samples span acute and convalescent COVID-19 from the United States, Italy and Spain.

Original processing methods: Scientists estimated how many nucleated cells there were by amplifying reference gene primers. Sequencing used immunoSEQ multiplex PCR; TCRdb keeps in-frame clones, though not all of them. The V and J calls and clone size are taken from that table; D and trimming were inferred from the DNA. The top ten clones hold roughly 3.2% of a sample with fewer than 70,000 clones, 79% of them seen once. From germline, CDR1 is MRHNA and CDR2 SNTAGT. The V gene end was trimmed by 6 bases and the J gene end by 9 bases; junction bases not matched to a gene: 11. The CDR3 sequence is 14 residues long.

What was sequenced was peripheral blood. This TCR came from a man between 60 and 75 years old with acute or convalescent COVID-19. The rearrangement joins TRBV6-4 to TRBJ2-1; TRBD1 aligns across 7 bases. The CDR3 loop is CASRPIQGYGEQFF. As DNA, the CDR3 is TGTGCCAGCAGGCCGATACAGGGGTACGGTGAGCAGTTCTTC.